Shown below are 29 T cell receptor beta chains from a single sample sequenced in a study of shared clonotypes between healthy human individuals. Data came from immunoSEQ multiplex PCR; TCRdb stores just in-frame clones and leaves some out. The repertoire holds about 2,200,000 clones, with 85% to 95% as singletons. CD45RO-negative, CCR7-positively selected cells formed the naive CD8 fraction, excluding terminally differentiated effector memory CD45RA+ cells. Sequencing was done on a sample of naive CD8+ T cells from PBMCs. These receptors came from a man between 18 and 29 years old in good health. Some clones in this sample may be carry-over from other donors' samples.

The V and J genes are TRBV7-6 and TRBJ2-7; TRBD1 is a possible D gene (6 bases). CDR1 SGHVS and CDR2 FNYEAQ come from the germline V gene. The CDR3 consists of 16 residues. Trimming stripped 6 bases from V and 0 bases from J, with 18 bases between. Written as DNA, the CDR3 is TGTGCCAGCAGGTCCCCAGGGGAGCGGAGCTCCTACGAGCAGTACTTC. Translated, it gives CASRSPGERSSYEQYF.

The chain links TRBV7-6 to TRBJ2-3, with TRBD2 matching over 8 bases. The CDR3 spans 17 residues. Per the germline V gene, CDR1 is SGHVS and CDR2 is FNYEAQ. Losses at the gene ends were 1 base for V and 6 bases for J; bases not matched to a gene: 12. The CDR3 bases are TGTGCCAGCAGCTTAGGTCCTCCGGGACTAGGTTACGATACGCAGTATTTT. As protein: CASSLGPPGLGYDTQYF.

Remarks on this clone: Other DNA sequences in the same sample also yield this CDR3. The gene calls are TRBV10-3 and TRBJ2-1; no clear D. Germline V gene lookup returns CDR1 ENHRY and CDR2 SYGVKD. V was cut by 4 bases and J by 4 bases, with 8 bases left in between. The CDR3 has 13 amino acids. The CDR3 region has the DNA TGTGCCATCAGTGGGCCGACTTACAATGAGCAGTTCTTC. Amino acids: CAISGPTYNEQFF.

About this clone: Sequence at one end of the junction differs from germline and may be a read error. V and J are TRBV6-5 and TRBJ2-3; 11 bases fit TRBD2. This CDR3 has 16 residues. From germline, CDR1 is MNHEY and CDR2 SVGAGI. CDR3 in amino acids: CASSYSLAGGTDTQYF. CDR3 bases: TGTGCCAGCAGCTACTCCTTAGCGGGAGGGACAGATACGCAGTATTTT.

This chain uses TRBV7-2 with TRBJ2-1; no clear D gene. This CDR3 comprises 13 residues. Germline assignment: CDR1 SGHTA and CDR2 FQGNSA. The V end lost 4 bases, the J end lost 5 bases, and 9 bases lay between the germline ends. The CDR3 nucleotides are TGTGCCAGCAGCTCCCGAGAGCACAATGAGCAGTTCTTC. It encodes CASSSREHNEQFF. The full variable domain, in which reference TRBV7-2 and TRBJ2-1 provide the parts outside the CDR3, is GAGVSQSPSNKVTEKGKDVELRCDPISGHTALYWYRQSLGQGLEFLIYFQGNSAPDKSGLPSDRFSAERTGGSVSTLTIQRTQQEDSAVYLCASSSREHNEQFFGPGTRLTVL.

The CDR3 bases are TGTGCCAGCAGCCCCAGCCCCCAGAACACTGAAGCTTTCTTT. This sequence encodes CASSPSPQNTEAFF. The chain employs TRBV9 and TRBJ1-1, with D uncertain. Germline V gene sequence: CDR1 SGDLS, CDR2 YYNGEE. V shed 4 bases and J shed 1 base, with 11 bases lying between them. This CDR3 region has 14 residues.

The gene calls are TRBV28 and TRBJ2-1, with D perhaps given as TRBD1 or TRBD2 (5 bases each). V lost 4 bases and J lost 9, with 13 bases in between. The CDR3 extends over 13 amino acids. Germline V gene lookup returns CDR1 MDHEN and CDR2 SYDVKM. The DNA of the CDR3 is TGTGCCAGCAGTTCGGGACCTTGGTCTGAGCAGTTCTTC. Amino acids: CASSSGPWSEQFF.

A word on this clone: Other DNA sequences in this specimen translate into the identical CDR3. This chain connects TRBV27 to TRBJ2-7, with D hard to call. Germline CDR1 MNHEY, CDR2 SMNVEV (reference sequence). Trimming cost V 3 bases and J 0 bases, with 6 bases left between them. The CDR3 is 13 residues long. CDR3 protein: CASSFLGSYEQYF. As DNA, the CDR3 is TGTGCCAGCAGTTTCCTGGGCTCCTACGAGCAGTACTTC.

The chain has TRBV9 and TRBJ2-2; D unclear. Deletions cut 3 bases from V and 3 bases from J, with 3 bases between. The V gene's germline CDR1 is SGDLS and CDR2 YYNGEE. The CDR3 has 12 residues. CDR3 amino acids: CASSAHTGELFF. In DNA, the CDR3 is TGTGCCAGCAGCGCCCACACCGGGGAGCTGTTTTTT.

The count of this clone is one. The CDR3, as DNA: TGTGCCAGCAGGGGACTGAACAATGAGCAGTTCTTC. Amino acids: CASRGLNNEQFF. The J gene is TRBJ2-1, the V gene TRBV5-4, with D tentatively TRBD2 (6 bases). The ends were cut back, 5 bases at V and 5 bases at J, with 8 bases in the middle. The germline gives CDR1 SGHNT, CDR2 YYREEE (reference sequence). The CDR3 is 12 amino acids.

The CDR3 DNA sequence: TGTGCCAGCAGGAATGGAAATTCACCCCTCCACTTT. This translates into CASRNGNSPLHF. This rearrangement joins TRBV7-9 to TRBJ1-6; no clear D gene. Germline-derived CDR1 and CDR2 are SEHNR and FQNEAQ (reference sequence). Trimming removed 6 bases at V and 7 bases at J, with 7 bases between. The CDR3 contains 12 residues.

The chain is built from TRBV4-3 and TRBJ1-1; unclear D gene. V was shortened by 0 bases and J by 1 base, with 9 bases between the two germline ends. This CDR3 contains 15 residues. Looked up from germline, CDR1 is LGHNA and CDR2 is YSLEER. The CDR3 nucleotides are TGCGCCAGCAGCCAAGATATGAGGAGGAACACTGAAGCTTTCTTT. Residues: CASSQDMRRNTEAFF.

The chain couples TRBV4-1 to TRBJ2-5, with D unresolved. V was cut by 1 base and J by 5 bases, with 8 bases left in between. This CDR3 is built from 13 residues. Germline CDR1 reads MGHRA; CDR2 reads YSYEKL. CDR3 in amino acids: CASSQGFLETQYF. CDR3 sequence (DNA): TGCGCCAGCAGCCAAGGGTTTTTGGAGACCCAGTACTTC.

The chain is built from TRBV11-2 and TRBJ2-7; 10 nucleotides match TRBD1. The CDR3 spans 14 residues. Germline CDR1 reads SGHAT; CDR2 reads FQNNGV. V shed 5 bases and J 7 bases; nucleotides not matched to a gene: 8. DNA for the CDR3: TGTGCCAGCAGCGGGCAGACAGGGGGCGGGGAGCAGTACTTC. It translates to CASSGQTGGGEQYF.

This chain connects TRBV27 to TRBJ2-3; 15 positions match TRBD2. The J segment lost 3 bases and the V segment lost 5 bases, leaving 12 bases of the junction unmatched. Germline values: CDR1 MNHEY, CDR2 SMNVEV (reference sequence). This CDR3 spans 19 amino acids. The CDR3 region has the DNA TGTGCCAGCAGTCACCTCGGACTAGCGGGAGGGCCGGGGACAGATACGCAGTATTTT. Translation: CASSHLGLAGGPGTDTQYF.

The CDR3 DNA is TGTGCCATCAGTGCGCCGGGACAGGGGGCTTCCTACAATGAGCAGTTCTTC. Residues: CAISAPGQGASYNEQFF. The rearrangement uses TRBV10-3 and TRBJ2-1, with 12 bases lining up with TRBD1. The CDR3 spans 17 residues. V lost 4 bases, J lost 1 base, and 5 bases stayed unmatched. The germline CDR1 and CDR2 sequences are ENHRY and SYGVKD.

The genes are TRBV9 and TRBJ2-1; D perhaps matches TRBD2 (6 bases). The CDR3 has 15 residues. The germline gives CDR1 SGDLS, CDR2 YYNGEE. Deletions cut 0 bases from V and 8 bases from J, with 15 bases between. In nucleotides, the CDR3 is TGTGCCAGCAGCGTAGGGGACTTCTCCGTTTATGAGCAGTTCTTC. It yields the protein CASSVGDFSVYEQFF.

The CDR3 region is CASSLRSNGQPQHF. The CDR3 DNA is TGTGCCAGCAGTTTAAGGAGTAATGGGCAGCCCCAGCATTTT. V and J are TRBV28 and TRBJ1-5; D is uncertain. The germline CDR1 and CDR2 sequences are MDHEN and SYDVKM. Trimming removed 2 bases from V and 7 bases from J, with 12 bases in between. This CDR3 region has 14 residues.

This clone was seen just once. This chain connects TRBV9 to TRBJ2-6; TRBD2 matches 8 bases. Losses at the gene ends were 2 bases for V and 0 bases for J; bases not matched to a gene: 10. The CDR3 has 19 amino acids. CDR1 and CDR2 from the germline V gene are SGDLS and YYNGEE. Here the CDR3 reads CASSVGSGSRASGANVLTF. CDR3 coding DNA: TGTGCCAGCAGCGTTGGAAGCGGGAGTAGGGCCTCTGGGGCCAACGTCCTGACTTTC.

CDR3 nucleotide sequence: TGTGCCAGTAGTATGGTTTGGGCAGGGAAAACCTACGAGCAGTACTTC. Encoded protein: CASSMVWAGKTYEQYF. V is TRBV19 and J is TRBJ2-7; D may be TRBD1 (5 bases). Trimming pared 3 bases from V and 2 bases from J, leaving 17 bases between. This CDR3 region has 16 residues. Germline V gene data show CDR1 as LNHDA and CDR2 as SQIVND (reference sequence).

The chain carries TRBV15 and TRBJ2-5; 8 bases are a match to TRBD2. This CDR3 has 14 residues. V gave up 3 bases and J gave up 4 bases; unmatched junction bases: 4. In germline, CDR1 is LNHNV, CDR2 YYDKDF (reference sequence). The CDR3: CATSRSAGGETQYF. CDR3 nucleotide sequence: TGTGCCACCAGCAGGTCGGCGGGAGGAGAGACCCAGTACTTC.

The chain joins TRBV27 to TRBJ2-7, with D maybe TRBD1 (5 bases). The germline CDR1 and CDR2 sequences are MNHEY and SMNVEV (reference sequence). The CDR3 has 15 amino acids. Trimming cost V 10 bases and J 0 bases, with 19 bases left between them. The CDR3 DNA follows: TGTGCCACCCGAATTAATGGGGCCAACTCCTACGAGCAGTACTTC. This gives the protein CATRINGANSYEQYF.

In nucleotides, the CDR3 is TGTGCCAGCAGCTCAACTCGTTATAGCAATCAGCCCCAGCATTTT. It is translated as CASSSTRYSNQPQHF. The rearrangement links TRBV7-9 to TRBJ1-5; D is undetermined. Germline V gene data show CDR1 as SEHNR and CDR2 as FQNEAQ (reference sequence). Trimming shortened V by 4 bases and J by 0 bases, and 10 bases separated the two germline ends. CDR3 length: 15 amino acids. Combining the CDR3 with reference TRBV7-9 and TRBJ1-5 gives the whole variable domain DTGVSQNPRHKITKRGQNVTFRCDPISEHNRLYWYRQTLGQGPEFLTYFQNEAQLEKSRLLSDRFSAERPKGSFSTLEIQRTEQGDSAMYLCASSSTRYSNQPQHFGDGTRLSIL.

The J gene is TRBJ1-2, the V gene TRBV7-9; the D is unclear. Trimming left V 4 bases short and J 5 bases short, with 20 bases between. The CDR3 sequence is 16 residues long. Looked up from germline, CDR1 is SEHNR and CDR2 is FQNEAQ (reference sequence). The CDR3 region is CASSSRQNPSRYGYTF. CDR3 nucleotides: TGTGCCAGCAGCTCCCGCCAGAATCCATCTCGGTATGGCTACACCTTC.

This chain's CDR3 is CAWSVRTNTEAFF. The CDR3 DNA reads TGTGCCTGGAGTGTACGCACCAACACTGAAGCTTTCTTT. The chain uses TRBV30 and TRBJ1-1; D call uncertain. CDR3 length: 13 residues. Germline CDR1 GTSNPN, CDR2 SVGIG (reference sequence). Trimming removed 0 bases from V and 2 bases from J, with 7 bases in between.

V is TRBV6-1 and J is TRBJ2-7; D tentatively fits TRBD1 or TRBD2 (5 bases each). V lost 3 bases and J 3 bases, leaving 30 bases between the germline ends. The CDR3 covers 20 residues. Germline V gene lookup returns CDR1 MNHNS and CDR2 SASEGT. The CDR3 DNA sequence: TGTGCCAGCAGTGACGAACCAAACCGGGGCCCTCTCCATCACCTCTACGAGCAGTACTTC. It yields the protein CASSDEPNRGPLHHLYEQYF.

This rearrangement joins TRBV28 to TRBJ2-7; 9 bases align to TRBD2. The CDR3 has 16 amino acids. Germline lookup yields CDR1 MDHEN and CDR2 SYDVKM. V was clipped by 2 bases and J by 0 bases; unmatched bases: 5. CDR3 protein: CASSLSPSGNSYEQYF. The CDR3 nucleotides are TGTGCCAGCAGTTTAAGTCCTAGCGGGAACTCCTACGAGCAGTACTTC.

The sample holds one count of this clone. The same CDR3 is also encoded by other DNA sequences in this sample. The chain recombines TRBV13 with TRBJ2-3; unclear D gene. Germline V gives CDR1 PRHDT, CDR2 FYEKMQ (reference sequence). The CDR3 has 12 residues. V shed 8 bases and J shed 1 base, with 7 bases lying between them. The CDR3 reads CASSQGTDTQYF. CDR3 bases: TGTGCCAGCTCCCAGGGCACAGATACGCAGTATTTT.

The J gene is TRBJ2-5, the V gene TRBV28; 7 bases match TRBD1. V lost 5 bases, J lost 1 base, and 4 bases stayed unmatched. CDR3 size: 14 residues. Germline V gene lookup returns CDR1 MDHEN and CDR2 SYDVKM. CDR3 in amino acids: CASSRDSSQETQYF. The CDR3 DNA reads TGTGCCAGCAGTCGGGACAGCTCCCAAGAGACCCAGTACTTC.